A single T cell receptor (beta chain) is shown here with its context. Libraries were prepared by immunoSEQ multiplex PCR; TCRdb keeps only in-frame clonotypes and omits some of them. The sample shows 50,000 to 55,000 clones, roughly 85% of them seen only once. The CDR3 spans 12 residues. The V gene lost 2 bases and the J gene lost 8 bases, with 9 bases spanning the gap. The germline CDR1 and CDR2 sequences are MDHEN and SYDVKM. This sample was taken from a study of blood T cell repertoires in COVID-19. The chain employs TRBV28 and TRBJ1-2, with D unclear. The receptor was isolated from a man aged 55 to 70 with acute or convalescent COVID-19. Input material: peripheral blood. The CDR3 region is CASSLVTRGYTF. CDR3 DNA: TGTGCCAGCAGTTTAGTCACGAGGGGCTACACCTTC.